This TCR beta chain stems from a study of blood T cell repertoires in COVID-19. Study background: Acute-phase and convalescent COVID-19 samples originated in the United States, Italy and Spain.

CDR1 and CDR2 (germline): GTSNPN, SVGIG (reference sequence). J was trimmed by 3 bases and V by 3 bases; bases with no gene match: 8. The CDR3 extends over 15 amino acids. The study assigned cohorts using participant-reported clinical history. Sequencing was performed with immunoSEQ multiplex PCR; in TCRdb, only in-frame clones are kept and a portion is missing. The sample yields approximately 400,000 clones, around 87% seen once. Sequencing was done on a sample of PBMCs or T cells enriched from blood (not recorded which). The rearrangement joins TRBV30 to TRBJ1-1, with TRBD1 identical over 9 bases. The sequence derives from a man younger than 45 who had recovered from COVID-19. CDR3 amino acids: CAWRILGTGHTEAFF. CDR3 DNA sequence: TGTGCCTGGAGAATTCTTGGGACAGGGCACACTGAAGCTTTCTTT.